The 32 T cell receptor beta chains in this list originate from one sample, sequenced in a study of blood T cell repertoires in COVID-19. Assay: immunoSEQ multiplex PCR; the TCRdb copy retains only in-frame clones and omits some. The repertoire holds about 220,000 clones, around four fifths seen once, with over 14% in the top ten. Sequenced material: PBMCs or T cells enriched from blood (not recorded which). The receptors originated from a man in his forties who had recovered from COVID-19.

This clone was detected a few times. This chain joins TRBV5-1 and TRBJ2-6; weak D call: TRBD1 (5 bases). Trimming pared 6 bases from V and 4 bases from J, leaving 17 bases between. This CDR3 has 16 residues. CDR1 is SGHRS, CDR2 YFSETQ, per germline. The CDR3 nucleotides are TGCGCCAGCACCGGACAAAAAGGATCCGGGGCCAACGTCCTGACTTTC. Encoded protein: CASTGQKGSGANVLTF. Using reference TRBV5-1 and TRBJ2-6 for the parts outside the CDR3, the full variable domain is KAGVTQTPRYLIKTRGQQVTLSCSPISGHRSVSWYQQTPGQGLQFLFEYFSETQRNKGNFPGRFSGRQFSNSRSEMNVSTLELGDSALYLCASTGQKGSGANVLTFGAGSRLTVL.

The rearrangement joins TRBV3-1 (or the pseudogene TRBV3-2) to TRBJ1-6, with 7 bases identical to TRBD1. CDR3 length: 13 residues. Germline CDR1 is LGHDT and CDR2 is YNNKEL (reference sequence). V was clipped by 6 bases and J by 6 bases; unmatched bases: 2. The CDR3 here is CASSRDSNSPLHF. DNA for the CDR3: TGTGCCAGCAGTCGGGACAGTAATTCACCCCTCCACTTT.

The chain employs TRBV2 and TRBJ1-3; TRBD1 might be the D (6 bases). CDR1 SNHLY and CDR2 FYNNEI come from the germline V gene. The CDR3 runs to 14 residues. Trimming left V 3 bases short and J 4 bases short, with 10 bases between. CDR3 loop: CASSDPGDGNTIYF. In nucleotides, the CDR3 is TGTGCCAGCAGTGATCCAGGGGACGGAAACACCATATATTTT.

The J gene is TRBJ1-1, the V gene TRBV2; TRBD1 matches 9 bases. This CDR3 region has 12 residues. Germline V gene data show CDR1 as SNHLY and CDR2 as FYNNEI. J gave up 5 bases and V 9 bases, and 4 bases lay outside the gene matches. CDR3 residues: CARGTGKTEAFF. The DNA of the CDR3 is TGTGCCAGAGGGACAGGGAAAACTGAAGCTTTCTTT.

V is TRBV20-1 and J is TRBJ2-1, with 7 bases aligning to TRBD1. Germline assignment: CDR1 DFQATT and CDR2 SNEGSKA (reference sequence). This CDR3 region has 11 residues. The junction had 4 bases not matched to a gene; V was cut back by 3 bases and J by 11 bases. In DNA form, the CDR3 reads TGCAGTGCTAGCAGACAGGGAAAGCAGTTCTTC. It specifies CSASRQGKQFF.

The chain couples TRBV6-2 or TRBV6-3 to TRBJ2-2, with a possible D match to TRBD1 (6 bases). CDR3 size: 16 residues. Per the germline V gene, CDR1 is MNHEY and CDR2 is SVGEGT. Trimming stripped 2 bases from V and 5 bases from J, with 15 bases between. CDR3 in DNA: TGTGCCAGCAGTTACGACAGGCCCCCTTTGACCGGGGAGCTGTTTTTT. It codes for CASSYDRPPLTGELFF.

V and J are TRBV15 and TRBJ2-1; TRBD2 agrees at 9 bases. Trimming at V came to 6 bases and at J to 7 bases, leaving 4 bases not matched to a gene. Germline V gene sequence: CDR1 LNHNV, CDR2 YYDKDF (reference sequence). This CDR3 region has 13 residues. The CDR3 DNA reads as TGTGCCACCAGTAGCGGGGGCCGGAATGAGCAGTTCTTC. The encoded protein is CATSSGGRNEQFF.

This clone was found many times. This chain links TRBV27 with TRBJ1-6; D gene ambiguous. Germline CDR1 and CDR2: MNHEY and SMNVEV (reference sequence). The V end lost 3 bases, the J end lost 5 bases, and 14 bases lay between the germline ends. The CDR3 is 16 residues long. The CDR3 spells CASSLMPGPDNSPLHF. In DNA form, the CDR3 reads TGTGCCAGCAGTTTGATGCCAGGCCCTGATAATTCACCCCTCCACTTT.

CDR3 sequence (DNA): TGTGCCAGCAGCTCCCAATTGAACACTGAAGCTTTCTTT. Encoded protein: CASSSQLNTEAFF. The J gene is TRBJ1-1, the V gene TRBV11-3; no clear D. The CDR3 loop spans 13 amino acids. In germline, CDR1 is SGHNT, CDR2 YENEEA. V dropped 4 bases and J dropped 0 bases, with 6 bases sitting between them.

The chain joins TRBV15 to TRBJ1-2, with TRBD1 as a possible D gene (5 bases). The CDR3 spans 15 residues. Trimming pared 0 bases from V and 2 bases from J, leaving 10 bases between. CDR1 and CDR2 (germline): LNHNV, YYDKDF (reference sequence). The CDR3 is CATSREFGGNYGYTF. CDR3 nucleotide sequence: TGTGCCACCAGCAGAGAGTTCGGGGGAAACTATGGCTACACCTTC.

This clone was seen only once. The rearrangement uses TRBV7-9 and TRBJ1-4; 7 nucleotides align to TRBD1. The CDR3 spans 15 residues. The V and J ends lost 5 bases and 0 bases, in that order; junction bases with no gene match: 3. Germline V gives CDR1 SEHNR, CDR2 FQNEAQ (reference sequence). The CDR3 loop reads CASSMQGATNEKLFF. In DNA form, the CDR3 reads TGTGCCAGCAGCATGCAGGGGGCAACTAATGAAAAACTGTTTTTT. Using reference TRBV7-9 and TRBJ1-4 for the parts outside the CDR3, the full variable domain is DTGVSQNPRHKITKRGQNVTFRCDPISEHNRLYWYRQTLGQGPEFLTYFQNEAQLEKSRLLSDRFSAERPKGSFSTLEIQRTEQGDSAMYLCASSMQGATNEKLFFGSGTQLSVL.

As DNA, the CDR3 is TGTGCCAGCAGCTTAACACCCTCCGGGTTAAACACCGGGGAGCTGTTTTTT. The encoded protein is CASSLTPSGLNTGELFF. V gene TRBV7-3 combines with J gene TRBJ2-2; D is undetermined. Germline loops: CDR1 SGHTA, CDR2 FQGTGA. Trimming left V 0 bases short and J 2 bases short, with 13 bases between. The CDR3 is 17 residues long.

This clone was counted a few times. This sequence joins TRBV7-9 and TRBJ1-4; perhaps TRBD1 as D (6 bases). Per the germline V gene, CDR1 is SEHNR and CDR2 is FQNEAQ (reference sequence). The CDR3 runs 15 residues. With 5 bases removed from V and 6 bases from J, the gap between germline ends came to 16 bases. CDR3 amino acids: CASSPGTNSDEKLFF. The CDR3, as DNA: TGTGCCAGCAGCCCGGGGACAAATTCGGATGAAAAACTGTTTTTT.

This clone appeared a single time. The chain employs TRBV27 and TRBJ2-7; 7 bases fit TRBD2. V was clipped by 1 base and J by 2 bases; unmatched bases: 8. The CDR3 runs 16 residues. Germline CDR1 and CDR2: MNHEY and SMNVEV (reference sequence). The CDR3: CASSLFSSGTPYEQYF. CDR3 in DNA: TGTGCCAGCAGTTTATTTTCCAGCGGGACCCCCTACGAGCAGTACTTC.

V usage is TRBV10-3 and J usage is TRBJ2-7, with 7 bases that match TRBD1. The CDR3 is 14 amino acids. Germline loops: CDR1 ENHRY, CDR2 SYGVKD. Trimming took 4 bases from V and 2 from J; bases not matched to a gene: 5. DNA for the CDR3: TGTGCCATCAGTGGAGATACAGGGGCCTACGAGCAGTACTTC. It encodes CAISGDTGAYEQYF.

The CDR3 spells CASSVRGLNNSPLHF. CDR3 sequence (DNA): TGTGCCAGCAGTGTAAGGGGATTAAATAATTCACCCCTCCACTTT. The chain recombines TRBV2 with TRBJ1-6; maybe TRBD1 (5 bases). V gave up 4 bases and J gave up 5 bases, with 12 bases separating them. This CDR3 spans 15 amino acids. Per germline, CDR1 SNHLY and CDR2 FYNNEI.

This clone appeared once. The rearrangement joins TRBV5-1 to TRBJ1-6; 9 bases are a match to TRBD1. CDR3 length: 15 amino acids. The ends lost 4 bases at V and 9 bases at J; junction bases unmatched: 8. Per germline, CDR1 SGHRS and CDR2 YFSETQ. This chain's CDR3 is CASSVPGQGGSPLHF. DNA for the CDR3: TGCGCCAGCAGCGTCCCGGGACAGGGCGGTTCACCCCTCCACTTT.

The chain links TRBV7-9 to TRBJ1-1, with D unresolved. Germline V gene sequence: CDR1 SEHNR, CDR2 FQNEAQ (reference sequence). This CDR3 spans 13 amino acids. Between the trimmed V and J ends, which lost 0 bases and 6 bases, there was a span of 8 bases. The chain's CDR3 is CASSLAGRSEAFF. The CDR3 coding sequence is TGTGCCAGCAGCTTAGCAGGGAGGTCTGAAGCTTTCTTT.

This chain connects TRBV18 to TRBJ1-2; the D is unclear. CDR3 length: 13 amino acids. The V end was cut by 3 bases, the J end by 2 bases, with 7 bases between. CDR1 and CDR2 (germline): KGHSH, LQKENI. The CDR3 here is CASSPPSNYGYTF. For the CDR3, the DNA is TGTGCCAGCTCACCCCCTTCGAACTATGGCTACACCTTC.

The CDR3 spells CASSPSGRGTDTQYF. The DNA for the CDR3 is TGTGCCAGCAGTCCTAGCGGGAGGGGTACAGATACGCAGTATTTT. This sequence joins TRBV28 and TRBJ2-3, with 12 bases lining up with TRBD2. V dropped 5 bases and J dropped 3; count of bases not matched to a gene: 3. Germline CDR1 is MDHEN and CDR2 is SYDVKM. CDR3 length equals 15 residues.

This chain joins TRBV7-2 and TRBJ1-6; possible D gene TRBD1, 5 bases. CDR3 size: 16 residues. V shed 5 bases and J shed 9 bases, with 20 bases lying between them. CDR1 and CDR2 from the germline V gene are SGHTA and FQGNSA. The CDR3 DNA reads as TGTGCCAGCAGCCTGCACCGGGGGTGGGATCGTTCACCCCTCCACTTT. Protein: CASSLHRGWDRSPLHF.

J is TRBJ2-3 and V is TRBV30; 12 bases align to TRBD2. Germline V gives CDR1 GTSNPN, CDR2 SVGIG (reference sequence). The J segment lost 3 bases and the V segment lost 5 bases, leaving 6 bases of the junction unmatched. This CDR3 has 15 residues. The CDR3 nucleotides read TGTGCCTGGGACAGACTAGCGGGGGTGACAGATACGCAGTATTTT. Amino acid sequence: CAWDRLAGVTDTQYF.

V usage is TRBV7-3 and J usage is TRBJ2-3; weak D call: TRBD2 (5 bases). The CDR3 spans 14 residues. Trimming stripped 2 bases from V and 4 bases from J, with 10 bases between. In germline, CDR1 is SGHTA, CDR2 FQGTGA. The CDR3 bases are TGTGCCAGCAGCTTAGAGGGATTCGCAGATACGCAGTATTTT. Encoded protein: CASSLEGFADTQYF.

The CDR3 sequence: CASSQGSGRFLRNEKLFF. In nucleotides, the CDR3 is TGTGCCAGCAGCCAAGGCTCAGGAAGATTTTTACGTAATGAAAAACTGTTTTTT. The chain joins TRBV4-2 to TRBJ1-4; D remains ambiguous. This CDR3 contains 18 residues. Germline V gives CDR1 LGHNA, CDR2 YNFKEQ. The V end was cut by 1 base, the J end by 4 bases, with 19 bases between.

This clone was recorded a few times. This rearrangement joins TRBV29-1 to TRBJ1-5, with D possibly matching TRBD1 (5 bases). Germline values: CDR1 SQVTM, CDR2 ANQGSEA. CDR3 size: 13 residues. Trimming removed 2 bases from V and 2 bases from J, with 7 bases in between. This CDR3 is CSVEQGGNQPQHF. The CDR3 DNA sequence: TGCAGCGTTGAACAGGGCGGCAATCAGCCCCAGCATTTT.

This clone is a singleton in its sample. CDR3 in DNA: TGTGCCAGCAGCCACCGGGACAGGGTGAATGGCTACACCTTC. Its protein product is CASSHRDRVNGYTF. The chain links TRBV5-8 to TRBJ1-2, with 9 nucleotides matching TRBD1. V was pared by 4 bases and J by 6 bases, with 7 bases of the junction left unmatched. In germline, CDR1 is SGHTS, CDR2 YDEGEE. The length of the CDR3 is 14 residues.

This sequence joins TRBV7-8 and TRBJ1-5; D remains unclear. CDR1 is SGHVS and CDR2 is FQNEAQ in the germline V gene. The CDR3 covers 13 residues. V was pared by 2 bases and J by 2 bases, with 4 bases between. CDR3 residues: CASSLSGNQPQHF. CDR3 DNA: TGTGCCAGCAGCTTAAGCGGCAATCAGCCCCAGCATTTT.

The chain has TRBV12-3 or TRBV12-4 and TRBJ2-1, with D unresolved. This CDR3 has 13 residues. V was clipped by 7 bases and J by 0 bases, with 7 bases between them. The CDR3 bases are TGTGCCAGCAAACGGAGCTCCTACAATGAGCAGTTCTTC. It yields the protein CASKRSSYNEQFF.

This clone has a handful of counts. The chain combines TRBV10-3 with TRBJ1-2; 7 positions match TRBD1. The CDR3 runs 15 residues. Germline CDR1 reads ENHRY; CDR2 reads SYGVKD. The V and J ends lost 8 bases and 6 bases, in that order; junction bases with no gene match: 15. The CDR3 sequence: CAIRRQGTGEDGYTF. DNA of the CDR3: TGTGCCATCCGCCGACAGGGCACGGGGGAAGATGGCTACACCTTC.

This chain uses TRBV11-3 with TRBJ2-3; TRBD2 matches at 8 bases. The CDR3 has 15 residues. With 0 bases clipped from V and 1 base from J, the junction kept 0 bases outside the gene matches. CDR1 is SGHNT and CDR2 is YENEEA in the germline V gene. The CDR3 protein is CASSLDGGGTDTQYF. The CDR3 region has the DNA TGTGCCAGCAGCTTAGACGGGGGGGGCACAGATACGCAGTATTTT.

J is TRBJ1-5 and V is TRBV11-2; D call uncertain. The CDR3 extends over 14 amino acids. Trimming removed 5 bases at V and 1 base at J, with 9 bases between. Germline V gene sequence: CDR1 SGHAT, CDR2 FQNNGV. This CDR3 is CASSPSGSNQPQHF. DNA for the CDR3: TGTGCCAGCAGCCCCAGCGGCAGCAATCAGCCCCAGCATTTT.

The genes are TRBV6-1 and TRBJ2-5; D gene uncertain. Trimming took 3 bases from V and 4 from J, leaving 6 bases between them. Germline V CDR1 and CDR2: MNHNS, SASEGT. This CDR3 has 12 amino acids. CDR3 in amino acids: CASSDPSETQYF. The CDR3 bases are TGTGCCAGCAGTGACCCCTCAGAGACCCAGTACTTC.